This TCR beta chain is from a study of blood T cell repertoires in COVID-19. Study-wide context: Italy, Spain and the United States were the sources of the convalescent and acute COVID-19 samples. Sample material is recorded as cDNA or gDNA derived from T cells, B-cell-depleted T cells, or PBMCs.

CDR3 length: 15 residues. V dropped 5 bases and J dropped 4 bases, with 18 bases sitting between them. From germline, CDR1 is SGHVS and CDR2 FQNEAQ. Per the study methods: Using reference gene primer amplification, nucleated cell counts were estimated. Clones were read by immunoSEQ multiplex PCR, and TCRdb kept only the in-frame ones, dropping some. V and J calls and clone size come straight from that table; D and trimming were deduced from the DNA. The sample has tens of thousands of clones; 85% are singletons. The chain couples TRBV7-8 to TRBJ2-7; D possibly corresponds to TRBD2 (6 bases). This receptor was identified in a man between 65 and 85 years old with acute or convalescent COVID-19. Sequenced sample: peripheral blood. The DNA for the CDR3 is TGTGCCAGCAGCCCAGGTGGAGGGCTCCTTTACGAGCAGTACTTC. This translates into CASSPGGGLLYEQYF. Filled out from reference TRBV7-8 and TRBJ2-7, the complete variable domain reads GAGVSQSPRYKVAKRGQDVALRCDPISGHVSLFWYQQALGQGPEFLTYFQNEAQLDKSGLPSDRFFAERPEGSVSTLKIQRTQQEDSAVYLCASSPGGGLLYEQYFGPGTRLTVT.